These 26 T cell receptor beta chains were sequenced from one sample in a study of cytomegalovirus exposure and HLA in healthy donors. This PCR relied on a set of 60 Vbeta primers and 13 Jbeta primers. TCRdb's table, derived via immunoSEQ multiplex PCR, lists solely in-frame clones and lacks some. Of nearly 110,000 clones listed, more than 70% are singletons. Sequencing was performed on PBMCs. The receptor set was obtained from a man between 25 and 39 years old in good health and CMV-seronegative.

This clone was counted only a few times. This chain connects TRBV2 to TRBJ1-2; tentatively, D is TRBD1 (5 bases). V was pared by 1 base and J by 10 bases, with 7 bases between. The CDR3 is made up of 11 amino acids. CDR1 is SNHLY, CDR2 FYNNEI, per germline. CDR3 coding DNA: TGTGCCAGCAGTGAAGGCAGGGACTACACCTTC. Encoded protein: CASSEGRDYTF.

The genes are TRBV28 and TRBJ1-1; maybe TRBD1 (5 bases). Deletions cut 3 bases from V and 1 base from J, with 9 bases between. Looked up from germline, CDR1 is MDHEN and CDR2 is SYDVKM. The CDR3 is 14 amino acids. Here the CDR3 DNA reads TGTGCCAGCAGTTTGGGACTTGCGAACACTGAAGCTTTCTTT. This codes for CASSLGLANTEAFF. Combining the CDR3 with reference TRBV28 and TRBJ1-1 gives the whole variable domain DVKVTQSSRYLVKRTGEKVFLECVQDMDHENMFWYRQDPGLGLRLIYFSYDVKMKEKGDIPEGYSVSREKKERFSLILESASTNQTSMYLCASSLGLANTEAFFGQGTRLTVV.

The CDR3 here is CASSATPASGIGNEQFF. The CDR3 nucleotides are TGCGCCAGCTCCGCCACCCCCGCCTCAGGGATAGGCAATGAGCAGTTCTTC. The genes are TRBV5-1 and TRBJ2-1; possible D gene TRBD1, 5 bases. This CDR3 contains 17 residues. Trimming left V 7 bases short and J 6 bases short, with 26 bases between. CDR1 is SGHRS, CDR2 YFSETQ, per germline. Full variable domain (missing parts from reference TRBV5-1 and TRBJ2-1): KAGVTQTPRYLIKTRGQQVTLSCSPISGHRSVSWYQQTPGQGLQFLFEYFSETQRNKGNFPGRFSGRQFSNSRSEMNVSTLELGDSALYLCASSATPASGIGNEQFFGPGTRLTVL.

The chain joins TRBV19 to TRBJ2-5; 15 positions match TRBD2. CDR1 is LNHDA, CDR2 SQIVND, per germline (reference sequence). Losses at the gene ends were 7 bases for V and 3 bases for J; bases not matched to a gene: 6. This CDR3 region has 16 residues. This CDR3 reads CASTGLAGGVEETQYF. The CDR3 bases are TGTGCCAGTACGGGACTAGCGGGAGGAGTAGAAGAGACCCAGTACTTC.

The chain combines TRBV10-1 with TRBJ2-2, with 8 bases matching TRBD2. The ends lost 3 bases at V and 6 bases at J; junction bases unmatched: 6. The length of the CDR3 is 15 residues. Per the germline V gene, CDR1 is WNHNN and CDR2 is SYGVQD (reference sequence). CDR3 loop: CASSESGRGPGELFF. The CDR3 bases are TGCGCCAGCAGTGAAAGCGGGAGAGGACCCGGGGAGCTGTTTTTT.

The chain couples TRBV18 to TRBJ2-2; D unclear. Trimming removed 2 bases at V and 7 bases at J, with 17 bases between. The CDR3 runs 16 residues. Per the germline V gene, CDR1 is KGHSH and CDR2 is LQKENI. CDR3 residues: CASSPTPRGSIGELFF. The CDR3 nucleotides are TGTGCCAGCTCACCAACTCCCCGAGGATCAATCGGGGAGCTGTTTTTT.

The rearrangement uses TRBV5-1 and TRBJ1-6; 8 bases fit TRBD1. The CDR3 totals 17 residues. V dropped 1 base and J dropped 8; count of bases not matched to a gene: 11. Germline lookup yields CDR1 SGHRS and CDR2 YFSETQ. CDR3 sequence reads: CASSLHFPDRDYSPLHF. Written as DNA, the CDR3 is TGCGCCAGCAGCTTGCATTTCCCGGACAGGGATTATTCACCCCTCCACTTT.

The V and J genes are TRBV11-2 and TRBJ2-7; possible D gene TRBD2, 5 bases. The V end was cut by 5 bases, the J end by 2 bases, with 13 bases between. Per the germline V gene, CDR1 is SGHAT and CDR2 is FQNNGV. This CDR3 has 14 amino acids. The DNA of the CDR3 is TGTGCCAGCAGCAAGGAGGTCACGACCTACGAGCAGTACTTC. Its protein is CASSKEVTTYEQYF.

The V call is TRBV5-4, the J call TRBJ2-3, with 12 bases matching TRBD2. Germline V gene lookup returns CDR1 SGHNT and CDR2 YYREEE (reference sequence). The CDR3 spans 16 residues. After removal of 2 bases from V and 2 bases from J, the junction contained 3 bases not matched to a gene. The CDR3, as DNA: TGTGCCAGCAGCTTCCGGACTAGCGGGGTCACAGATACGCAGTATTTT. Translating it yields CASSFRTSGVTDTQYF.

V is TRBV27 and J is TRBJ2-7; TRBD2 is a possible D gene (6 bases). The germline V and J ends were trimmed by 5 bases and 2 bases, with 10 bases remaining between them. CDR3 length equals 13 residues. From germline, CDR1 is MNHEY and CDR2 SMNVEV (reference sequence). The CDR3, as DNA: TGTGCCAGCAGTCGGGGGTCAGCCTACGAGCAGTACTTC. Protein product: CASSRGSAYEQYF.

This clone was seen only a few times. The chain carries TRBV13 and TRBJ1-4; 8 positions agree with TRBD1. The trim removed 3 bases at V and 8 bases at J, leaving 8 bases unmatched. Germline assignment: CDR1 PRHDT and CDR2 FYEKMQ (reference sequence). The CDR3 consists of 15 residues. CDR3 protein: CASSLRTGSREKLFF. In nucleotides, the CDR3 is TGTGCCAGCAGCTTGAGGACAGGGTCGCGAGAAAAACTGTTTTTT.

The CDR3 protein is CASSERLAGAGDTQYF. The CDR3 bases are TGTGCCAGCAGTGAACGACTAGCGGGGGCGGGGGATACGCAGTATTTT. The V call is TRBV2, the J call TRBJ2-3, with 12 nucleotides matching TRBD2. With 2 bases clipped from V and 6 bases from J, the junction kept 6 bases outside the gene matches. The CDR3 length is 16 residues. CDR1 and CDR2 (germline): SNHLY, FYNNEI.

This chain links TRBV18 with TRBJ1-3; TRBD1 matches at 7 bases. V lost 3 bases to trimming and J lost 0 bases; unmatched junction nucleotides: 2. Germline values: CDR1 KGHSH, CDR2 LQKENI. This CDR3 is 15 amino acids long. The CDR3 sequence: CASSPAGGSGNTIYF. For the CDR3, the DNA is TGTGCCAGCTCACCTGCAGGGGGCTCTGGAAACACCATATATTTT.

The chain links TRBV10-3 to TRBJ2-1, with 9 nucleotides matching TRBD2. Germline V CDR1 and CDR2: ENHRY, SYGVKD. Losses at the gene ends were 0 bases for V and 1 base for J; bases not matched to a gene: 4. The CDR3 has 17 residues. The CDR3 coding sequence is TGTGCCATCAGTGAGTCGCCTAGCGGGGATTCCTACAATGAGCAGTTCTTC. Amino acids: CAISESPSGDSYNEQFF.

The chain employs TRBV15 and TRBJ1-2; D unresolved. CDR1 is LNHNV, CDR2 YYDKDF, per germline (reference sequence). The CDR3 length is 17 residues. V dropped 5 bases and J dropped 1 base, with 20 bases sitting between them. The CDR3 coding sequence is TGTGCCACCAGCCCCGGGAGTCGTCAGCTACTTAACTATGGCTACACCTTC. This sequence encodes CATSPGSRQLLNYGYTF. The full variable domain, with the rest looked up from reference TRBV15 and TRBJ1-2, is DAMVIQNPRYQVTQFGKPVTLSCSQTLNHNVMYWYQQKSSQAPKLLFHYYDKDFNNEADTPDNFQSRRPNTSFCFLDIRSPGLGDTAMYLCATSPGSRQLLNYGYTFGSGTRLTVV.

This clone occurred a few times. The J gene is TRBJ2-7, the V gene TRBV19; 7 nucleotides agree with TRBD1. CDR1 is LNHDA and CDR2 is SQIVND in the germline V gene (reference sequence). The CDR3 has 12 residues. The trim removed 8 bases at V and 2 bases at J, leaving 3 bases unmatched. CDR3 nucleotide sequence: TGTGCCAGTGCCGACAGGGCCTACGAGCAGTACTTC. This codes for CASADRAYEQYF.

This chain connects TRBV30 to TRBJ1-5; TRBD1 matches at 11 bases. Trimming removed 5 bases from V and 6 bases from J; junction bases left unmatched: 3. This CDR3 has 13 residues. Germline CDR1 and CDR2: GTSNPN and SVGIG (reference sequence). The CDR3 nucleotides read TGTGCCTGGGGGACAGGGGGTTCTCAGCCCCAGCATTTT. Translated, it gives CAWGTGGSQPQHF.

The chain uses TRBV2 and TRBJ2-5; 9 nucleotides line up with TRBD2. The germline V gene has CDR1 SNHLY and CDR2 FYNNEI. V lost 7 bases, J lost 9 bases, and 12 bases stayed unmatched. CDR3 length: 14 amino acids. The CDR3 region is CASTQAGGSGAQYF. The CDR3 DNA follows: TGTGCCAGCACCCAAGCGGGGGGCTCCGGGGCCCAGTACTTC.

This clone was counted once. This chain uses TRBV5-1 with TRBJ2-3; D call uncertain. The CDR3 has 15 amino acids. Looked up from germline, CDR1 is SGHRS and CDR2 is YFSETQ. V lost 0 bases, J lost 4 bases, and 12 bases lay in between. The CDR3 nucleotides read TGCGCCAGCAGCTTGGCAGGAAAACGACCAGATACGCAGTATTTT. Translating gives CASSLAGKRPDTQYF.

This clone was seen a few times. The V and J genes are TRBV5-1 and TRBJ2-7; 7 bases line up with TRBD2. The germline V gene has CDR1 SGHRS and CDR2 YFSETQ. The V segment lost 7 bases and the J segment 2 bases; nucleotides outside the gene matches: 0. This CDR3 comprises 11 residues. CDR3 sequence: CASREAYEQYF. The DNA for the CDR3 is TGCGCCAGCCGGGAGGCCTACGAGCAGTACTTC. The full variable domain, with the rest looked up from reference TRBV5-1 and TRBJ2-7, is KAGVTQTPRYLIKTRGQQVTLSCSPISGHRSVSWYQQTPGQGLQFLFEYFSETQRNKGNFPGRFSGRQFSNSRSEMNVSTLELGDSALYLCASREAYEQYFGPGTRLTVT.

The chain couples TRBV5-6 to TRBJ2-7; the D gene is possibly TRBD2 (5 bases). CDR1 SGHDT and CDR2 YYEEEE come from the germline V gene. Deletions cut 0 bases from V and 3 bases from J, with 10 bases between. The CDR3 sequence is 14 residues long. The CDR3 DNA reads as TGTGCCAGCAGCTTGGAGGGAGAAAACTACGAGCAGTACTTC. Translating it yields CASSLEGENYEQYF.

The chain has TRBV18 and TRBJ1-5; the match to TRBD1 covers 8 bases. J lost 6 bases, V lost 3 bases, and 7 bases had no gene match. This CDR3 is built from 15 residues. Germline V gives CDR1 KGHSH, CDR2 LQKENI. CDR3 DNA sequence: TGTGCCAGCTCACCGGAACAGGGGGTTGCTCAGCCCCAGCATTTT. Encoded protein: CASSPEQGVAQPQHF.

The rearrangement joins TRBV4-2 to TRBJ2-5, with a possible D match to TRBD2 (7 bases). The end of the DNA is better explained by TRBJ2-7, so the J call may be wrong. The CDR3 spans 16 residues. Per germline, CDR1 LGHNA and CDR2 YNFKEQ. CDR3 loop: CASSQVGGLSPYEQYF. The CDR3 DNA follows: TGTGCCAGCAGCCAAGTAGGGGGACTATCCCCCTACGAGCAGTACTTC.

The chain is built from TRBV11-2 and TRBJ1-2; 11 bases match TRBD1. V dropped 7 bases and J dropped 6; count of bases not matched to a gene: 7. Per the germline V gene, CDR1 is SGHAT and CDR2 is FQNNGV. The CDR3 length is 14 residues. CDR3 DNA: TGTGCCAGCACCTTGGGACAGGGGGAGGATGGCTACACCTTC. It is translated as CASTLGQGEDGYTF.

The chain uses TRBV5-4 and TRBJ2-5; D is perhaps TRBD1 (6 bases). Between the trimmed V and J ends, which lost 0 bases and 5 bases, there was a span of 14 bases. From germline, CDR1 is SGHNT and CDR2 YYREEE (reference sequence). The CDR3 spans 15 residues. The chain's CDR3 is CASSLDLGGSETQYF. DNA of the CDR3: TGTGCCAGCAGCTTGGATTTAGGGGGAAGCGAGACCCAGTACTTC. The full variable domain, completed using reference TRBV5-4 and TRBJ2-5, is ETGVTQSPTHLIKTRGQQVTLRCSSQSGHNTVSWYQQALGQGPQFIFQYYREEENGRGNFPPRFSGLQFPNYSSELNVNALELDDSALYLCASSLDLGGSETQYFGPGTRLLVL.

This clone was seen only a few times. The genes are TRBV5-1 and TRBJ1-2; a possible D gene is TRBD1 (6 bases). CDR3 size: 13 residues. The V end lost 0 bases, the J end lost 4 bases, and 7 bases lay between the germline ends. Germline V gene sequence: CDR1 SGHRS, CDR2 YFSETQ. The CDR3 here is CASSLGGPYGYTF. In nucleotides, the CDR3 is TGCGCCAGCAGCTTGGGGGGGCCCTATGGCTACACCTTC.